These T cell receptor beta chains were read from a single sample in a study of STAT5B mutations in CD4+ large granular lymphocyte leukemia. TCRdb's table, derived via immunoSEQ multiplex PCR, lists solely in-frame clones and lacks some. Of about 34,000 clones in the sample, roughly three quarters were seen once. Source material: CD4+ T cells from blood buffy coats. Every receptor here comes from a human donor in good health. The CDR3 runs from the conserved cysteine through the conserved F or W. Fields, in order: clone size, J gene, V gene, D gene, CDR3 DNA, CDR3 protein. A D gene is named only where the DNA matches it firmly. A clone size is listed for some rows: how often the clone was seen (once, few, many), or a class if it is expanded.

clone_size: .; j_call: TRBJ2-1; v_call: TRBV30; d_call: .; cdr3_nt: TGTGCCTGGAGCACCGACAGGTACAATGAGCAGTTCTTC; cdr3_aa: CAWSTDRYNEQFF
clone_size: .; j_call: TRBJ2-3; v_call: TRBV9; d_call: .; cdr3_nt: TGTGCCAGCAGCCAGACGCAGGCAGATACGCAGTATTTT; cdr3_aa: CASSQTQADTQYF
clone_size: .; j_call: TRBJ2-3; v_call: TRBV25-1; d_call: TRBD1; cdr3_nt: TGTGCCAGCAGTGATACAGGGGGAGATACGCAGTATTTT; cdr3_aa: CASSDTGGDTQYF
clone_size: few; j_call: TRBJ2-6; v_call: TRBV9; d_call: .; cdr3_nt: TGTGCCAGCAGCTCCTCGGGCTCTGGGGCCAACGTCCTGACTTTC; cdr3_aa: CASSSSGSGANVLTF
clone_size: .; j_call: TRBJ2-2; v_call: TRBV10-3; d_call: .; cdr3_nt: TGTGCCACCGTGGGAACAGAGAGAACCGGGGAGCTGTTTTTT; cdr3_aa: CATVGTERTGELFF
clone_size: .; j_call: TRBJ2-7; v_call: TRBV28; d_call: .; cdr3_nt: TGTGCCAGCAGTTTTGCGCCCATCTACGAGCAGTACTTC; cdr3_aa: CASSFAPIYEQYF
clone_size: .; j_call: TRBJ2-1; v_call: TRBV11-2; d_call: .; cdr3_nt: TGTGCCAGCAGCGCCTCCGCGGGACCCTGGAATGAGCAGTTCTTC; cdr3_aa: CASSASAGPWNEQFF
clone_size: once; j_call: TRBJ2-2; v_call: TRBV2; d_call: TRBD2; cdr3_nt: TGTGCCAGCAGTGAACCGAGCGGGGGAAGAGGGGAGCTGTTTTTT; cdr3_aa: CASSEPSGGRGELFF
clone_size: .; j_call: TRBJ2-2; v_call: TRBV10-3; d_call: TRBD1; cdr3_nt: TGTGCCATCAGTGACTCCCAGGGGGCCGGGGAGCTGTTTTTT; cdr3_aa: CAISDSQGAGELFF
clone_size: .; j_call: TRBJ2-1; v_call: TRBV5-1; d_call: .; cdr3_nt: TGCGCCAGCAGCCTCGGGGGGCAAACCTACAATGAGCAGTTCTTC; cdr3_aa: CASSLGGQTYNEQFF
clone_size: .; j_call: TRBJ1-5; v_call: TRBV2; d_call: .; cdr3_nt: TGTGCCAGCAGTCGAGGGGGTGGGCAGCCCCAGCATTTT; cdr3_aa: CASSRGGGQPQHF
clone_size: .; j_call: TRBJ2-7; v_call: TRBV4-3; d_call: .; cdr3_nt: TGCGCCAGCAGCCAAGAATCGGGCTCCTACGAGCAGTACTTC; cdr3_aa: CASSQESGSYEQYF
clone_size: .; j_call: TRBJ1-4; v_call: TRBV30; d_call: .; cdr3_nt: TGTGCCTGGAGTGTACGAGGAGGAGGGCAAAATGAAAAACTGTTTTTT; cdr3_aa: CAWSVRGGGQNEKLFF
clone_size: .; j_call: TRBJ1-1; v_call: TRBV15; d_call: .; cdr3_nt: TGTGCCACCAGCAGACCAACAGGGAGTGGGAACACTGAAGCTTTCTTT; cdr3_aa: CATSRPTGSGNTEAFF
clone_size: .; j_call: TRBJ1-2; v_call: TRBV5-6; d_call: TRBD1; cdr3_nt: TGTGCCAGCAGCTTGGCCAGGGGGTCTAACTATGGCTACACCTTC; cdr3_aa: CASSLARGSNYGYTF
clone_size: .; j_call: TRBJ1-3; v_call: TRBV4-3; d_call: .; cdr3_nt: TGCGCCAGCAGCCTTAACAGGGCTGGAAACACCATATATTTT; cdr3_aa: CASSLNRAGNTIYF
clone_size: .; j_call: TRBJ2-2; v_call: TRBV2; d_call: .; cdr3_nt: TGTGCCAGCAGTGACCCCCCAACCGGGGAGCTGTTTTTT; cdr3_aa: CASSDPPTGELFF
clone_size: .; j_call: TRBJ1-2; v_call: TRBV6-5; d_call: TRBD1; cdr3_nt: TGTGCCAGCGGGGACAGGGGAAACTATGGCTACACCTTC; cdr3_aa: CASGDRGNYGYTF
clone_size: few; j_call: TRBJ2-2; v_call: TRBV25-1; d_call: .; cdr3_nt: TGTGCCAGCAGCGGGACGAACACCGGGGAGCTGTTTTTT; cdr3_aa: CASSGTNTGELFF
clone_size: few; j_call: TRBJ1-1; v_call: TRBV4-2; d_call: TRBD1; cdr3_nt: TGTGCCAGCAGGAAAAACAGGGGGACTGAAGCTTTCTTT; cdr3_aa: CASRKNRGTEAFF
clone_size: .; j_call: TRBJ2-7; v_call: TRBV18; d_call: .; cdr3_nt: TGTGCCAGCTCACCCTTGGACGGCGAGCAGTACTTC; cdr3_aa: CASSPLDGEQYF
clone_size: .; j_call: TRBJ1-5; v_call: TRBV19; d_call: .; cdr3_nt: TGTGCCAGTAGTTTACAGGGTGGCAATCAGCCCCAGCATTTT; cdr3_aa: CASSLQGGNQPQHF
clone_size: .; j_call: TRBJ1-1; v_call: TRBV29-1; d_call: TRBD1; cdr3_nt: TGCAGCACGGACAGGGCGAACACTGAAGCTTTCTTT; cdr3_aa: CSTDRANTEAFF
clone_size: .; j_call: TRBJ2-4; v_call: TRBV30; d_call: .; cdr3_nt: TGTGCCTGGCAAGGGACACGTAAGAAAAACATTCAGTACTTC; cdr3_aa: CAWQGTRKKNIQYF
clone_size: .; j_call: TRBJ2-5; v_call: TRBV5-1; d_call: .; cdr3_nt: TGCGCCAGCAGCTCAGGAGGACGGGTCCAAGAGACCCAGTACTTC; cdr3_aa: CASSSGGRVQETQYF
clone_size: .; j_call: TRBJ1-5; v_call: TRBV4-3; d_call: .; cdr3_nt: TGCGCCAGCAGCCAAGACAGTAATAGCAATCAGCCCCAGCATTTT; cdr3_aa: CASSQDSNSNQPQHF
clone_size: .; j_call: TRBJ1-3; v_call: TRBV5-1; d_call: .; cdr3_nt: TGCGCCAGCGGAGGGGGGGGGCCTGGAAACACCATATATTTT; cdr3_aa: CASGGGGPGNTIYF
clone_size: few; j_call: TRBJ1-2; v_call: TRBV30; d_call: TRBD1; cdr3_nt: TGTGCCTGGAGTACAGGGGTTGGCTATGGCTACACCTTC; cdr3_aa: CAWSTGVGYGYTF
clone_size: .; j_call: TRBJ1-5; v_call: TRBV25-1; d_call: .; cdr3_nt: TGTGCCAGCATTGGGCAGGGCTACAATCAGCCCCAGCATTTT; cdr3_aa: CASIGQGYNQPQHF
clone_size: .; j_call: TRBJ1-1; v_call: TRBV7-2; d_call: .; cdr3_nt: TGTGCCAGCAGCTTAGCTATCTCCCGGGACACTGAAGCTTTCTTT; cdr3_aa: CASSLAISRDTEAFF
clone_size: .; j_call: TRBJ2-7; v_call: TRBV5-4; d_call: .; cdr3_nt: TGTGCCAGCAGCTTGGAGGGTTACGAGCAGTACTTC; cdr3_aa: CASSLEGYEQYF
clone_size: .; j_call: TRBJ1-2; v_call: TRBV5-6; d_call: .; cdr3_nt: TGTGCCAGCAGCTTCTCTTCCCTTAACTATGGCTACACCTTC; cdr3_aa: CASSFSSLNYGYTF
clone_size: few; j_call: TRBJ2-3; v_call: TRBV18; d_call: .; cdr3_nt: TGTGCCAGCTCACCAGCAGATACGCAGTATTTT; cdr3_aa: CASSPADTQYF
clone_size: .; j_call: TRBJ1-2; v_call: TRBV5-1; d_call: .; cdr3_nt: TGCGCCAGCAGCTTGGGGGACTTTAACTATGGCTACACCTTC; cdr3_aa: CASSLGDFNYGYTF
clone_size: .; j_call: TRBJ2-1; v_call: TRBV7-2; d_call: .; cdr3_nt: TGTGCCAGCAGCTCGGACGGCCTCTCCTACAATGAGCAGTTCTTC; cdr3_aa: CASSSDGLSYNEQFF
clone_size: few; j_call: TRBJ2-3; v_call: TRBV4-3; d_call: TRBD1; cdr3_nt: TGCGCCAGCAGCCACCTGGACAGGGAACGCACAGATACGCAGTATTTT; cdr3_aa: CASSHLDRERTDTQYF
clone_size: .; j_call: TRBJ2-5; v_call: TRBV7-3; d_call: .; cdr3_nt: TGTGCCAGCAGCTTTAACTCATTTGGGACCCAGTACTTC; cdr3_aa: CASSFNSFGTQYF
clone_size: once; j_call: TRBJ1-1; v_call: TRBV11-2; d_call: .; cdr3_nt: TGTGCCAGCAGCTTAGTCAGGGAGGGTGAAGCTTTCTTT; cdr3_aa: CASSLVREGEAFF
clone_size: .; j_call: TRBJ2-1; v_call: TRBV5-1; d_call: TRBD1; cdr3_nt: TGCGCCAGCAGCTTAACAGGGGGAAGCAATGAGCAGTTCTTC; cdr3_aa: CASSLTGGSNEQFF
clone_size: .; j_call: TRBJ1-3; v_call: TRBV2; d_call: TRBD1; cdr3_nt: TGTGCCAGCAGTGGACAGGGTTTCTCTGGAAACACCATATATTTT; cdr3_aa: CASSGQGFSGNTIYF
clone_size: .; j_call: TRBJ1-3; v_call: TRBV7-8; d_call: .; cdr3_nt: TGTGCCAGCAGCCTCACAGGACACTCTGGAAACACCATATATTTT; cdr3_aa: CASSLTGHSGNTIYF
clone_size: .; j_call: TRBJ2-2; v_call: TRBV12-5; d_call: .; cdr3_nt: TGTGCTAGTAGGTGGAGGCCAAACACCGGGGAGCTGTTTTTT; cdr3_aa: CASRWRPNTGELFF
clone_size: .; j_call: TRBJ2-7; v_call: TRBV5-6; d_call: .; cdr3_nt: TGTGCCAGCAGCGCCGGCGGGATTTACGAGCAGTACTTC; cdr3_aa: CASSAGGIYEQYF
clone_size: .; j_call: TRBJ2-5; v_call: TRBV6-5; d_call: TRBD1; cdr3_nt: TGTGCCAGCAGCGGGACAGGGGGATCAGAGACCCAGTACTTC; cdr3_aa: CASSGTGGSETQYF
clone_size: few; j_call: TRBJ1-1; v_call: TRBV10-3; d_call: .; cdr3_nt: TGTGCCATCAGTGCGTATTGGACCGCAAATGAAGCTTTCTTT; cdr3_aa: CAISAYWTANEAFF
clone_size: once; j_call: TRBJ2-1; v_call: TRBV9; d_call: TRBD2; cdr3_nt: TGTGCCAGCAGCGGCGCTGGACTAGCGGGGGGGCCTGGGGAGCAGTTCTTC; cdr3_aa: CASSGAGLAGGPGEQFF
clone_size: once; j_call: TRBJ2-3; v_call: TRBV30; d_call: .; cdr3_nt: TGTGCCTGGAGTCTTGGTTTCACAGATACGCAGTATTTT; cdr3_aa: CAWSLGFTDTQYF
clone_size: once; j_call: TRBJ1-1; v_call: TRBV19; d_call: TRBD1; cdr3_nt: TGTGCCAGTAAGGTTAGGGACAGTACCACTGAAGCTTTCTTT; cdr3_aa: CASKVRDSTTEAFF
clone_size: .; j_call: TRBJ2-7; v_call: TRBV5-4; d_call: TRBD1; cdr3_nt: TGTGCCAGCAGCAAAGGGACAGGGAACTCCTACGAGCAGTACTTC; cdr3_aa: CASSKGTGNSYEQYF
clone_size: .; j_call: TRBJ2-2; v_call: TRBV10-3; d_call: TRBD2; cdr3_nt: TGTGCCATCAGTGAGGCGGGGGGAACTGGGACCGGGGAGCTGTTTTTT; cdr3_aa: CAISEAGGTGTGELFF
clone_size: once; j_call: TRBJ2-1; v_call: TRBV9; d_call: .; cdr3_nt: TGTGCCAGCAGCGTAGCTACCGGTCCCGGCTCCTACAATGAGCAGTTCTTC; cdr3_aa: CASSVATGPGSYNEQFF
clone_size: .; j_call: TRBJ1-3; v_call: TRBV6-1; d_call: .; cdr3_nt: TGTGCCACCACGCCTGGGTCTGGAAACACCATATATTTT; cdr3_aa: CATTPGSGNTIYF
clone_size: .; j_call: TRBJ2-7; v_call: TRBV10-3; d_call: .; cdr3_nt: TGTGCCATCAGTGAGTCGAGTCTCGAGCAGTACTTC; cdr3_aa: CAISESSLEQYF
clone_size: .; j_call: TRBJ1-2; v_call: TRBV7-2; d_call: .; cdr3_nt: TGTGCCAGCAGCTCCTACTTGGACGGAACCTATGGCTACACCTTC; cdr3_aa: CASSSYLDGTYGYTF
clone_size: .; j_call: TRBJ2-1; v_call: TRBV4-2; d_call: .; cdr3_nt: TGTGCCAGCAGGAGCCGGAGGGGATGGGGCAATGAGCAGTTCTTC; cdr3_aa: CASRSRRGWGNEQFF
clone_size: few; j_call: TRBJ1-5; v_call: TRBV7-2; d_call: .; cdr3_nt: TGTGCCAGCAGCCCAAGACGGGATCAGCCCCAGCATTTT; cdr3_aa: CASSPRRDQPQHF
clone_size: .; j_call: TRBJ1-6; v_call: TRBV5-6; d_call: TRBD1; cdr3_nt: TGTGCCAGCAGCTTGCAGGGACAGGGTAAATGGCCACCCCTCCACTTT; cdr3_aa: CASSLQGQGKWPPLHF
clone_size: .; j_call: TRBJ1-1; v_call: TRBV12-5; d_call: .; cdr3_nt: TGTGCTAGTGGTTTGCTAGAGGGGTCTGAAGCTTTCTTT; cdr3_aa: CASGLLEGSEAFF
clone_size: few; j_call: TRBJ1-5; v_call: TRBV6-5; d_call: .; cdr3_nt: TGTGCCAGCCCGAAGGAGGGGATACAGCCGCCCCAGCATTTT; cdr3_aa: CASPKEGIQPPQHF